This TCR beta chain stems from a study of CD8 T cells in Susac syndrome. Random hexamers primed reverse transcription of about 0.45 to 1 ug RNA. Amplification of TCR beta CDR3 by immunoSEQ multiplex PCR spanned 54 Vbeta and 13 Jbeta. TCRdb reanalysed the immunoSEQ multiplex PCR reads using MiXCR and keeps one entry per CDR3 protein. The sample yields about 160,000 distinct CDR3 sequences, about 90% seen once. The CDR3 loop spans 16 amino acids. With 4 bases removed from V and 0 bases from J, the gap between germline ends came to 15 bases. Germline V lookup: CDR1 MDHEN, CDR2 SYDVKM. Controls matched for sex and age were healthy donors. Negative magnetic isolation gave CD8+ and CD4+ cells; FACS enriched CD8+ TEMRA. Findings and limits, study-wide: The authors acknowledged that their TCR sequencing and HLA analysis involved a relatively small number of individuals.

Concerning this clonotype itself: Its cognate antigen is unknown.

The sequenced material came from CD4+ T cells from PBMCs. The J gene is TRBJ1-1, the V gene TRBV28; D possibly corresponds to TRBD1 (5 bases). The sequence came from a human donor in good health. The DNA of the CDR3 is TGTGCCAGCAGTTCCCCGGGACGCCCAATGAACACTGAAGCTTTCTTT. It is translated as CASSSPGRPMNTEAFF.